A single sample is the source of the 3 T cell receptor delta chains below, sequenced in a study of γδ T cells in repeated Plasmodium falciparum infection. Flow sorting of PBMC yielded separate Vgamma9/Vdelta2+ and Vdelta2-negative gammadelta T cell populations for bulk repertoire analysis. TCRdb redid clone calling on the multiplex PCR reads using CATT. The data contain some 50,000 delta-chain clones, 1.6% of them seen just once; the ten biggest clones take up 7.5% to 10%. The sample comprised gamma-delta T cells from blood. The receptors were gathered from a pool of human donors (malaria-infected and uninfected, not separated).

The sample holds many counts of this clone. A much more abundant neighbour one base away suggests this may be a read error. Additional DNA sequences in this sample encode the identical CDR3. V usage is TRDV1 and J usage is TRDJ1, with D possibly being TRDD3 (5 bases). This CDR3 is built from 15 residues. Germline V lookup: CDR1 TSWWSYY, CDR2 QGS. The V gene lost 1 base and the J gene lost 0 bases, with 9 bases spanning the gap. CDR3 sequence reads: CALGERGIHTDKLIF. CDR3 DNA: TGTGCTCTTGGGGAACGAGGGATTCACACCGATAAACTCATCTTT.

Only a few counts were recorded for this clone. TCRdb's listed protein matches a much larger clone and diverges from this DNA's translation at residue 13, likely through a read error; the protein shown comes from the DNA. The V call is TRDV1, the J call TRDJ1; TRDD3 matches at 7 bases. This CDR3 region has 20 residues. The ends lost 1 base at V and 1 base at J; junction bases unmatched: 18. The germline V gene has CDR1 TSWWSYY and CDR2 QGS. The DNA of the CDR3 is TGTGCTCTTGGGGAACCACGCCGGGGGTCTTGGATACGCCTCACCGATAAACTCATCTTT. This gives the protein CALGEPRRGSWIRLTDKLIF.

This clone showed up just a few times. The protein that TCRdb holds for this DNA derives from a much larger clone and differs from the translated DNA at residue 18, which likely indicates a read error; the protein shown here is translated from the DNA. The V gene reported is TRDV2; the J gene is uncalled; the table's TRDD3 call for D was not verified on the DNA. This CDR3 has 20 amino acids. CDR1 and CDR2 (germline): GEAIGNYY, EKD. The DNA for the CDR3 is TGTGCCTGTGACACTGCCTTCCTTCATGGGGGATACCACGGTACCGATAAACCCATCTTT. This sequence encodes CACDTAFLHGGYHGTDKPIF.